Following are 29 T cell receptor beta chains from one sample sequenced in a study of blood T cell repertoires in COVID-19. TCRdb keeps only in-frame clones here, not all; method: immunoSEQ multiplex PCR. The repertoire holds more than 85,000 clones, with around 90% as singletons. The sample was peripheral blood. Receptor source: a human donor with COVID-19, enrolled during active disease. The donor label of this sample is uncertain.

V gene TRBV6-5 combines with J gene TRBJ1-4; no definite D call. V lost 6 bases and J lost 0, with 8 bases in between. Germline V lookup: CDR1 MNHEY, CDR2 SVGAGI. The CDR3 is 14 amino acids. The DNA for the CDR3 is TGTGCCAGCAGGGAGCGAGCAACTAATGAAAAACTGTTTTTT. This sequence encodes CASRERATNEKLFF.

This clone was seen a few times. J is TRBJ1-2 and V is TRBV11-2, with 7 bases fitting TRBD1. Germline CDR1 and CDR2: SGHAT and FQNNGV. The CDR3 sequence is 15 residues long. V was pared by 0 bases and J by 7 bases, with 8 bases of the junction left unmatched. As DNA, the CDR3 is TGTGCCAGCAGCTTAGATGGCGCCAGGGGGTTTGGCTACACCTTC. Translation gives CASSLDGARGFGYTF.

Here the CDR3 reads CASSQVEDTQYF. CDR3 sequence (DNA): TGTGCCAGCAGCCAAGTAGAAGATACGCAGTATTTT. The chain combines TRBV3-1 (or the pseudogene TRBV3-2) with TRBJ2-3; D gene ambiguous. V was pared by 1 base and J by 5 bases, with 4 bases between. The length of the CDR3 is 12 residues. CDR1 is LGHDT, CDR2 YNNKEL, per germline (reference sequence).

The V gene is TRBV6-5, the J gene TRBJ1-1; D is uncertain. Germline CDR1 and CDR2: MNHEY and SVGAGI. The CDR3 consists of 12 residues. Trimming took 7 bases from V and 5 from J, leaving 11 bases between them. The CDR3 nucleotides are TGTGCCAGCAATACAGCGGGGACTGAAGCTTTCTTT. It codes for CASNTAGTEAFF.

The chain joins TRBV7-9 to TRBJ1-3; no firm D call. V gave up 4 bases and J gave up 0 bases, with 10 bases separating them. The length of the CDR3 is 15 residues. Germline values: CDR1 SEHNR, CDR2 FQNEAQ (reference sequence). The CDR3 reads CASSSLSSSGNTIYF. The CDR3 coding sequence is TGTGCCAGCAGCTCTCTCAGTTCCTCTGGAAACACCATATATTTT.

This chain links TRBV5-1 with TRBJ2-1; TRBD2 matches 8 bases. J was trimmed by 3 bases and V by 3 bases; bases with no gene match: 11. The germline V gene encodes CDR1 SGHRS and CDR2 YFSETQ. The CDR3 sequence is 17 residues long. For the CDR3, the DNA is TGCGCCAGCAGCTCGCAACCCCCGGGGGGGGACTACAATGAGCAGTTCTTC. Protein: CASSSQPPGGDYNEQFF.

V usage is TRBV25-1 and J usage is TRBJ2-2, with 8 bases fitting TRBD1. CDR1 is MGHDK, CDR2 SYGVNS, per germline. This CDR3 is 15 amino acids long. V lost 3 bases to trimming and J lost 3 bases; unmatched junction nucleotides: 3. The CDR3 loop reads CASSDRTGYTGELFF. The CDR3 nucleotides are TGTGCCAGCAGTGATCGGACAGGGTACACCGGGGAGCTGTTTTTT. The entire variable domain, with the rest obtained from reference TRBV25-1 and TRBJ2-2, is as follows: EADIYQTPRYLVIGTGKKITLECSQTMGHDKMYWYQQDPGMELHLIHYSYGVNSTEKGDLSSESTVSRIRTEHFPLTLESARPSHTSQYLCASSDRTGYTGELFFGEGSRLTVL.

The chain recombines TRBV10-2 with TRBJ1-5, with D possibly being TRBD1 (6 bases). The CDR3 extends over 12 amino acids. The germline gives CDR1 WSHSY, CDR2 SAAADI. Trimming cost V 5 bases and J 5 bases, with 7 bases left between them. The CDR3 nucleotides read TGCGCCAGCAGTCCAGGGGATCAGCCCCAGCATTTT. This encodes CASSPGDQPQHF.

Of note for this clone: The junction departs from germline at one end; a sequencing error may be responsible. The chain combines TRBV25-1 with TRBJ2-5, with 8 bases that match TRBD2. The germline V gene has CDR1 MGHDK and CDR2 SYGVNS. CDR3 length: 17 residues. The CDR3 DNA sequence: TGTGCCCGCAGTGAGGGGCGGGGCGGGGGGCCTCAAGAGACCCAGTACTTC. This gives the protein CARSEGRGGGPQETQYF. Looking up the rest from reference TRBV25-1 and TRBJ2-5 gives the full variable domain: EADIYQTPRYLVIGTGKKITLECSQTMGHDKMYWYQQDPGMELHLIHYSYGVNSTEKGDLSSESTVSRIRTEHFPLTLESARPSHTSQYLCARSEGRGGGPQETQYFGPGTRLLVL.

The chain has TRBV6-5 and TRBJ2-1; 8 bases are shared with TRBD2. The CDR3 extends over 13 amino acids. Unmatched junction bases numbered 2, after V lost 7 bases and J lost 3 bases. Germline-derived CDR1 and CDR2 are MNHEY and SVGAGI. CDR3 amino acids: CASTGTSYNEQFF. The CDR3 bases are TGTGCCAGCACCGGGACTAGCTACAATGAGCAGTTCTTC.

Written as DNA, the CDR3 is TGTGCCAGCAGCTCCCAACAGGGAGGGTTGGGCACCGGGGAGCTGTTTTTT. Translation gives CASSSQQGGLGTGELFF. The V call is TRBV7-3, the J call TRBJ2-2, with TRBD2 as a possible D gene (7 bases). This CDR3 comprises 17 residues. Trimming removed 4 bases from V and 4 bases from J, with 19 bases in between. The germline V gene encodes CDR1 SGHTA and CDR2 FQGTGA.

V usage is TRBV10-1 and J usage is TRBJ1-6, with TRBD1 matching over 7 bases. V lost 6 bases, J lost 6 bases, and 2 bases stayed unmatched. This CDR3 contains 13 residues. In germline, CDR1 is WNHNN, CDR2 SYGVQD (reference sequence). CDR3 in DNA: TGCGCCAGCAGAAGGGACAGTAATTCACCCCTCCACTTT. It specifies CASRRDSNSPLHF.

The chain recombines TRBV15 with TRBJ2-3; TRBD1 is a possible D gene (6 bases). Trimming took 0 bases from V and 5 from J, leaving 15 bases between them. The V gene's germline CDR1 is LNHNV and CDR2 YYDKDF (reference sequence). The CDR3 spans 16 residues. CDR3 sequence (DNA): TGTGCCACCAGCAGAGATTTACGGCAGGGGAGAGATACGCAGTATTTT. It codes for CATSRDLRQGRDTQYF.

The chain carries TRBV15 and TRBJ2-7, with TRBD1 matching over 7 bases. The CDR3 runs 14 residues. Germline CDR1 reads LNHNV; CDR2 reads YYDKDF (reference sequence). V trimming: 1 base; J trimming: 3 bases; junction bases outside the gene matches: 3. The chain's CDR3 is CATSRGQGVYEQYF. CDR3 coding DNA: TGTGCCACCAGCAGAGGGCAGGGGGTCTACGAGCAGTACTTC.

This chain joins TRBV5-6 and TRBJ1-6, with D uncertain. Germline V gene sequence: CDR1 SGHDT, CDR2 YYEEEE. CDR3 length equals 15 residues. V was trimmed by 1 base and J by 5 bases, leaving 10 bases between them. Written as DNA, the CDR3 is TGTGCCAGCAGCTTGTCAATAGTAGATAATTCACCCCTCCACTTT. It is translated as CASSLSIVDNSPLHF.

The chain is built from TRBV6-6 and TRBJ1-1; no firm D call. CDR1 is MNHNY, CDR2 SVGAGI, per germline (reference sequence). Between the trimmed V and J ends, which lost 5 bases and 1 base, there was a span of 20 bases. The CDR3 is made up of 17 amino acids. The CDR3 DNA reads TGTGCCAGCAGTCGATCGGTACTAAGGACTGGGAACACTGAAGCTTTCTTT. Translated: CASSRSVLRTGNTEAFF.

This clone appeared once. The chain carries TRBV29-1 and TRBJ2-3, with TRBD1 as a possible D gene (6 bases). The CDR3 totals 14 residues. Germline CDR1 reads SQVTM; CDR2 reads ANQGSEA. V was clipped by 4 bases and J by 1 base, with 12 bases between them. This CDR3 is CSVGSGVGTDTQYF. The CDR3 DNA reads as TGCAGCGTTGGTTCAGGGGTTGGCACAGATACGCAGTATTTT.

This CDR3 reads CASSEDSSGNTIYF. CDR3 DNA: TGTGCCAGCAGTGAAGACAGCTCTGGAAACACCATATATTTT. This chain uses TRBV6-1 with TRBJ1-3, with no clear D. V was shortened by 1 base and J by 0 bases, with 4 bases between the two germline ends. The V gene's germline CDR1 is MNHNS and CDR2 SASEGT. The CDR3 runs 14 residues.

As for this clone: The sample holds other DNA sequences that translate to the same CDR3. The gene calls are TRBV5-1 and TRBJ2-2; 7 nucleotides agree with TRBD1. From germline, CDR1 is SGHRS and CDR2 YFSETQ. Losses at the gene ends were 0 bases for V and 4 bases for J; bases not matched to a gene: 3. CDR3 length equals 15 residues. CDR3 nucleotide sequence: TGCGCCAGCAGCTTGGGCCAGGGGGTCACCGGGGAGCTGTTTTTT. As protein: CASSLGQGVTGELFF.

The chain recombines TRBV11-3 with TRBJ2-1, with D maybe TRBD1 (5 bases). Germline loops: CDR1 SGHNT, CDR2 YENEEA. The V and J ends lost 7 bases and 5 bases respectively, with 12 bases between them. The CDR3 has 13 residues. The CDR3 sequence is CASTHVGDNEQFF. DNA of the CDR3: TGTGCCAGCACCCACGTAGGGGACAATGAGCAGTTCTTC.

The chain has TRBV6-2 or TRBV6-3 and TRBJ1-1; 8 bases match TRBD1. V shed 5 bases and J 0 bases; nucleotides not matched to a gene: 5. This CDR3 has 15 residues. Germline V gene lookup returns CDR1 MNHEY and CDR2 SVGEGT. The CDR3 sequence is CASSRQGSMNTEAFF. CDR3 bases: TGTGCCAGCAGTCGACAGGGGAGCATGAACACTGAAGCTTTCTTT.

The chain joins TRBV30 to TRBJ1-1, with TRBD1 matching 10 bases. The CDR3 is 11 amino acids. V shed 5 bases and J 6 bases; nucleotides not matched to a gene: 0. CDR1 GTSNPN and CDR2 SVGIG come from the germline V gene (reference sequence). The CDR3 here is CAWGQGAEAFF. CDR3 bases: TGTGCCTGGGGACAGGGGGCTGAAGCTTTCTTT.

J is TRBJ2-5 and V is TRBV19, with D possibly being TRBD1 (6 bases). Trimming took 7 bases from V and 0 from J, leaving 12 bases between them. Germline V lookup: CDR1 LNHDA, CDR2 SQIVND (reference sequence). This CDR3 is 14 amino acids long. The CDR3 loop is CASKGDGYQETQYF. The DNA for the CDR3 is TGTGCCAGTAAGGGGGACGGGTACCAAGAGACCCAGTACTTC.

The V call is TRBV15, the J call TRBJ2-5; 10 nucleotides line up with TRBD1. Germline assignment: CDR1 LNHNV and CDR2 YYDKDF (reference sequence). The CDR3 is 17 residues long. After removal of 0 bases from V and 5 bases from J, the junction contained 9 bases not matched to a gene. The CDR3 region is CATSREETGGWSETQYF. The CDR3 DNA sequence: TGTGCCACCAGCAGAGAGGAGACAGGGGGCTGGTCGGAGACCCAGTACTTC.

The rearrangement links TRBV2 to TRBJ2-5, with TRBD2 matching over 9 bases. Germline V lookup: CDR1 SNHLY, CDR2 FYNNEI. The CDR3 has 15 residues. Trimming took 6 bases from V and 2 from J; bases not matched to a gene: 7. The CDR3 spells CASSPGTSSQETQYF. CDR3 nucleotide sequence: TGTGCCAGCAGCCCCGGGACTAGCTCACAAGAGACCCAGTACTTC.

Here the CDR3 reads CASSQGQNYNSPLHF. The CDR3 region has the DNA TGCGCCAGCAGCCAAGGCCAGAACTATAATTCACCCCTCCACTTT. The V and J genes are TRBV4-1 and TRBJ1-6, with D uncertain. The germline V gene has CDR1 MGHRA and CDR2 YSYEKL. The CDR3 has 15 residues. Trimming took off 1 base at V and 3 bases at J, with 7 bases between the two ends.

The gene calls are TRBV19 and TRBJ1-2; 8 bases agree with TRBD1. Germline CDR1 is LNHDA and CDR2 is SQIVND (reference sequence). This CDR3 is 17 amino acids long. The junction had 10 bases not matched to a gene; V was cut back by 4 bases and J by 0 bases. The CDR3 here is CASSTQIWTGPNYGYTF. The CDR3 DNA is TGTGCCAGTAGTACCCAAATTTGGACAGGGCCTAACTATGGCTACACCTTC.

The rearrangement joins TRBV15 to TRBJ2-5; 7 bases line up with TRBD2. This CDR3 region has 16 residues. Germline V gene data show CDR1 as LNHNV and CDR2 as YYDKDF (reference sequence). With 8 bases clipped from V and 1 base from J, the junction kept 13 bases outside the gene matches. The CDR3 is CATSPGEGGIQETQYF. In DNA form, the CDR3 reads TGTGCCACCTCACCCGGGGAGGGAGGGATCCAAGAGACCCAGTACTTC.

The rearrangement joins TRBV3-1 (or the pseudogene TRBV3-2) to TRBJ2-7, with TRBD1 identical over 9 bases. The CDR3 runs to 16 residues. With 1 base clipped from V and 6 bases from J, the junction kept 10 bases outside the gene matches. The germline V gene encodes CDR1 LGHDT and CDR2 YNNKEL (reference sequence). This CDR3 is CASSQGSGTGNLEQYF. The CDR3 DNA follows: TGTGCCAGCAGCCAAGGGTCCGGGACAGGGAATCTCGAGCAGTACTTC.